The next 4 T cell receptor beta chains were all read from a single sample in a study of blood T cell repertoires in COVID-19. Here immunoSEQ multiplex PCR was the method, and the copy in TCRdb shows in-frame clones only, minus some. The sample yields about 94,000 clones, 80% to 85% seen once. Sequenced input: peripheral blood. The receptors come from a man in his 60s with acute or convalescent COVID-19.

The J gene is TRBJ2-7, the V gene TRBV11-2; tentatively, D is TRBD1 (6 bases). CDR1 and CDR2 from the germline V gene are SGHAT and FQNNGV. The CDR3 has 14 amino acids. The ends were cut back, 5 bases at V and 1 base at J, with 12 bases in the middle. The CDR3 DNA is TGTGCCAGCAGCACAGGGACACCTTCCTACGAGCAGTACTTC. Its translation: CASSTGTPSYEQYF.

The rearrangement uses TRBV9 and TRBJ1-1; D possibly corresponds to TRBD1 (6 bases). V was clipped by 3 bases and J by 4 bases, with 13 bases between them. Germline loops: CDR1 SGDLS, CDR2 YYNGEE. The CDR3 covers 14 residues. The CDR3 DNA follows: TGTGCCAGCAGCGCTACAGGGTTACGCACTGAAGCTTTCTTT. Translating gives CASSATGLRTEAFF. Variable domain in full (rest from reference TRBV9 and TRBJ1-1): DSGVTQTPKHLITATGQRVTLRCSPRSGDLSVYWYQQSLDQGLQFLIQYYNGEERAKGNILERFSAQQFPDLHSELNLSSLELGDSALYFCASSATGLRTEAFFGQGTRLTVV.

The chain links TRBV28 to TRBJ2-7; perhaps TRBD1 as D (6 bases). Germline lookup yields CDR1 MDHEN and CDR2 SYDVKM. With 5 bases removed from V and 1 base from J, the gap between germline ends came to 15 bases. The CDR3 length is 15 residues. CDR3 residues: CASSTGSADSYEQYF. The CDR3 DNA reads as TGTGCCAGCAGTACAGGGTCGGCGGATTCCTACGAGCAGTACTTC. The complete variable domain, with remaining parts taken from reference TRBV28 and TRBJ2-7, reads DVKVTQSSRYLVKRTGEKVFLECVQDMDHENMFWYRQDPGLGLRLIYFSYDVKMKEKGDIPEGYSVSREKKERFSLILESASTNQTSMYLCASSTGSADSYEQYFGPGTRLTVT.

The rearrangement links TRBV7-3 to TRBJ2-7; TRBD1 agrees at 12 bases. The ends lost 5 bases at V and 4 bases at J; junction bases unmatched: 6. The CDR3 is 15 residues long. In germline, CDR1 is SGHTA, CDR2 FQGTGA. Written as DNA, the CDR3 is TGTGCCAGCAGCCTTGGGACAGGGGGCGGTTACGAGCAGTACTTC. Translated, it gives CASSLGTGGGYEQYF.